What follows are 14 T cell receptor beta chains derived from one specimen sequenced in a study of blood T cell repertoires in COVID-19. Produced via immunoSEQ multiplex PCR; TCRdb's table is partial and in-frame only. The table records approximately 200,000 clones, about four fifths of them present only once. The sequenced material came from PBMCs or T cells enriched from blood (not recorded which). Receptor source: a man in his forties or fifties who had recovered from COVID-19.

The chain carries TRBV6-5 and TRBJ2-7; 9 positions match TRBD1. This CDR3 is 15 amino acids long. V trimming: 5 bases; J trimming: 5 bases; junction bases outside the gene matches: 10. Looked up from germline, CDR1 is MNHEY and CDR2 is SVGAGI. The CDR3 sequence is CASSPTPGTGNEQYV. The CDR3 DNA follows: TGTGCCAGCAGTCCTACTCCCGGGACAGGGAACGAGCAGTACGTC.

The J gene is TRBJ2-5, the V gene TRBV3-1 (or the pseudogene TRBV3-2); 12 bases line up with TRBD2. Germline-derived CDR1 and CDR2 are LGHDT and YNNKEL (reference sequence). This CDR3 is 19 amino acids long. Unmatched junction bases numbered 8, after V lost 0 bases and J lost 0 bases. The CDR3 sequence is CASSQDRLAGVAYQETQYF. In nucleotides, the CDR3 is TGTGCCAGCAGCCAAGACCGACTAGCGGGAGTCGCCTACCAAGAGACCCAGTACTTC.

The gene calls are TRBV10-3 and TRBJ1-1; a possible D gene is TRBD1 (6 bases). The CDR3 spans 15 residues. Trimming stripped 0 bases from V and 1 base from J, with 9 bases between. The germline V gene has CDR1 ENHRY and CDR2 SYGVKD. This CDR3 is CAISESSRGNTEAFF. The DNA of the CDR3 is TGTGCCATCAGTGAGTCGAGCAGGGGGAACACTGAAGCTTTCTTT.

The rearrangement links TRBV25-1 to TRBJ2-1; 7 positions agree with TRBD1. Germline V gene sequence: CDR1 MGHDK, CDR2 SYGVNS. The CDR3 runs 16 residues. V was pared by 6 bases and J by 0 bases, with 8 bases of the junction left unmatched. CDR3 sequence reads: CASRGRQGSSYNEQFF. In DNA form, the CDR3 reads TGTGCCAGCAGGGGGAGACAGGGCAGCTCCTACAATGAGCAGTTCTTC.

This clone was seen just once. The CDR3 here is CASSLAMGAGGNYGYTF. The CDR3 bases are TGTGCCAGCAGCTTGGCAATGGGAGCAGGGGGCAACTATGGCTACACCTTC. The rearrangement joins TRBV5-5 to TRBJ1-2; 8 bases fit TRBD1. Looked up from germline, CDR1 is SGHKS and CDR2 is YYEKEE (reference sequence). V lost 0 bases to trimming and J lost 2 bases; unmatched junction nucleotides: 9. The CDR3 is 17 residues long.

The rearrangement links TRBV9 to TRBJ1-1; 10 bases fit TRBD1. After removal of 3 bases from V and 5 bases from J, the junction contained 7 bases not matched to a gene. Germline V gene data show CDR1 as SGDLS and CDR2 as YYNGEE. This CDR3 contains 15 residues. The CDR3 is CASSAPGQGRTEAFF. The CDR3 DNA sequence: TGTGCCAGCAGCGCTCCGGGACAGGGGAGGACTGAAGCTTTCTTT.

This clone was picked up many times. J is TRBJ1-6 and V is TRBV27; D is ambiguous. The CDR3 loop spans 16 amino acids. Looked up from germline, CDR1 is MNHEY and CDR2 is SMNVEV (reference sequence). Trimming removed 3 bases from V and 4 bases from J, with 13 bases in between. CDR3 sequence (DNA): TGTGCCAGCAGTTTTCAACAGCTATCTTATAATTCACCCCTCCACTTT. This encodes CASSFQQLSYNSPLHF.

The rearrangement joins TRBV7-2 to TRBJ2-7; D is possibly TRBD1 (5 bases). CDR3 size: 16 residues. Germline V lookup: CDR1 SGHTA, CDR2 FQGNSA. V lost 5 bases, J lost 0 bases, and 17 bases lay in between. The CDR3 loop is CASSQRGASYSYEQYF. The CDR3, as DNA: TGTGCCAGCAGCCAACGTGGGGCGAGCTACTCCTACGAGCAGTACTTC. Full variable domain (rest looked up from reference TRBV7-2 and TRBJ2-7): GAGVSQSPSNKVTEKGKDVELRCDPISGHTALYWYRQSLGQGLEFLIYFQGNSAPDKSGLPSDRFSAERTGGSVSTLTIQRTQQEDSAVYLCASSQRGASYSYEQYFGPGTRLTVT.

A few counts support this clone. The chain recombines TRBV11-2 with TRBJ2-7; the D gene is possibly TRBD1 (6 bases). The length of the CDR3 is 15 residues. CDR1 and CDR2 from the germline V gene are SGHAT and FQNNGV. Trimming removed 5 bases at V and 4 bases at J, with 18 bases between. In DNA form, the CDR3 reads TGTGCCAGCAGCCACCTCTGGGGCAGGGGATACGAGCAGTACTTC. This sequence encodes CASSHLWGRGYEQYF.

The chain employs TRBV3-1 (or the pseudogene TRBV3-2) and TRBJ1-1; TRBD1 aligns across 7 bases. Germline loops: CDR1 LGHDT, CDR2 YNNKEL (reference sequence). After removal of 5 bases from V and 7 bases from J, the junction contained 7 bases not matched to a gene. The CDR3 has 13 amino acids. The CDR3: CASSYTGESEAFF. The CDR3 coding sequence is TGTGCCAGCAGCTACACAGGGGAGAGTGAAGCTTTCTTT.

The V gene is TRBV19, the J gene TRBJ2-2; D may be TRBD1 (6 bases). CDR1 is LNHDA and CDR2 is SQIVND in the germline V gene (reference sequence). The CDR3 consists of 16 residues. The ends were cut back, 5 bases at V and 6 bases at J, with 19 bases in the middle. The DNA of the CDR3 is TGTGCCAGTAGTTCCGAGAGTTGGGCAGGGGCCGGGGAGCTGTTTTTT. It yields the protein CASSSESWAGAGELFF.

Regarding this clone: Other DNA sequences in the sample encode the same CDR3. The chain employs TRBV4-3 and TRBJ2-1, with 12 bases fitting TRBD2. Germline-derived CDR1 and CDR2 are LGHNA and YSLEER. V shed 5 bases and J 4 bases; nucleotides not matched to a gene: 6. The CDR3 consists of 16 residues. DNA of the CDR3: TGCGCCAGCAGCTCCCGGACTAGCGGGGTATACAATGAGCAGTTCTTC. It translates to CASSSRTSGVYNEQFF.

The chain couples TRBV28 to TRBJ2-5, with TRBD2 matching 8 bases. The germline V gene encodes CDR1 MDHEN and CDR2 SYDVKM. V lost 6 bases, J lost 4 bases, and 4 bases stayed unmatched. This CDR3 is 13 amino acids long. CDR3 amino acids: CASRRGTRETQYF. The CDR3 DNA sequence: TGTGCCAGCAGACGCGGGACTAGAGAGACCCAGTACTTC.

This chain links TRBV6-2 or TRBV6-3 with TRBJ2-3; 11 bases align to TRBD2. This CDR3 is 15 amino acids long. Germline V gene data show CDR1 as MNHEY and CDR2 as SVGEGT. Trimming cost V 6 bases and J 7 bases; bases outside gene matches: 9. The chain's CDR3 is CASSHTSGSLNTQYF. The DNA for the CDR3 is TGTGCCAGCAGCCACACTAGCGGGAGTCTGAATACGCAGTATTTT.